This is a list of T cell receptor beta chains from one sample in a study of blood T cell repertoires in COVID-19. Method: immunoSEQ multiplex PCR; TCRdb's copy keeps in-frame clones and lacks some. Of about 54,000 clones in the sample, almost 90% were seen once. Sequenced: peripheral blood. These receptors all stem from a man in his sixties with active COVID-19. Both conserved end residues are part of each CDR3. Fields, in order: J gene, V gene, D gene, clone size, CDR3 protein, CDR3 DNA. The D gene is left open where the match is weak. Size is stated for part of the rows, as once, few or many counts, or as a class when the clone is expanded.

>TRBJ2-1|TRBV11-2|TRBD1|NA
CASSRTGGTLNEQFF
TGTGCCAGCAGCCGAACAGGGGGTACCTTAAATGAGCAGTTCTTC
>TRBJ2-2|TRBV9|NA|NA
CASSVGPLGGELFF
TGTGCCAGCAGCGTAGGTCCCCTCGGCGGGGAGCTGTTTTTT
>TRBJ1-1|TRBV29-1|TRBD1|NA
CSVGGTGALWNTEAFF
TGCAGCGTTGGGGGGACAGGGGCGCTTTGGAACACTGAAGCTTTCTTT
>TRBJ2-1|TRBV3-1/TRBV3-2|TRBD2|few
CASSQVVVAGVREQFF
TGTGCCAGCAGCCAAGTGGTGGTAGCGGGAGTTCGAGAGCAGTTCTTC
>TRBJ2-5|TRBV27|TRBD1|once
CASSLTGGQGVRETQYF
TGTGCCAGCAGTTTAACCGGGGGACAGGGTGTTAGGGAGACCCAGTACTTC
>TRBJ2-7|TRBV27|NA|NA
CASSHTGPSYEQYF
TGTGCCAGCAGTCATACAGGGCCGTCCTACGAGCAGTACTTC
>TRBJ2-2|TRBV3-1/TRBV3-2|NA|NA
CASSQIASELNTGELFF
TGTGCCAGCAGCCAGATAGCGTCTGAACTTAACACCGGGGAGCTGTTTTTT
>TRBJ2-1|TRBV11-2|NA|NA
CASSLAGGWNEQFF
TGTGCCAGCAGCTTAGCAGGGGGGTGGAATGAGCAGTTCTTC
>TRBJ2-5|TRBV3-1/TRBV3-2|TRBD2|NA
CASSPPGLAGGETQYF
TGTGCCAGCAGCCCTCCCGGACTAGCGGGAGGGGAGACCCAGTACTTC
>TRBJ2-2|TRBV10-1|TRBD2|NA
CASRLAEWSGELFF
TGCGCCAGCAGACTAGCGGAGTGGAGCGGGGAGCTGTTTTTT
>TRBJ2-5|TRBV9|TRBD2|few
CASSVRLAGESETQYF
TGTGCCAGCAGCGTTCGACTAGCGGGAGAGTCCGAGACCCAGTACTTC